Described below is a single T cell receptor beta chain sequence and its context. This record belongs to a study of beta chain features in type 1 diabetes. This CDR3 spans 15 amino acids. Losses at the gene ends were 2 bases for V and 1 base for J; bases not matched to a gene: 4. CDR1 is LGHNA and CDR2 is YSLEER in the germline V gene. Staining for CD45RO/CCR7/CD25/CD127/CD95/CD27 allowed sorting of CD4+ naive, central memory, regulatory and stem cell-like memory cells. The isolated RNA, all of it, was reverse transcribed, so expressed TCRB transcripts were what got sequenced. TCRdb's copy holds only in-frame clones and misses some; the assay was immunoSEQ multiplex PCR. This sample has more than 300,000 clones, with 10% to 15% found just once.

This clonotype was sampled from a man aged 18 to 29 in good health. The specimen sequenced was naive CD4+ T cells from blood. The genes are TRBV4-3 and TRBJ1-1; TRBD1 aligns across 7 bases. Here the CDR3 reads CASSQHRGWNTEAFF. In nucleotides, the CDR3 is TGCGCCAGCAGCCAACACAGGGGATGGAACACTGAAGCTTTCTTT.